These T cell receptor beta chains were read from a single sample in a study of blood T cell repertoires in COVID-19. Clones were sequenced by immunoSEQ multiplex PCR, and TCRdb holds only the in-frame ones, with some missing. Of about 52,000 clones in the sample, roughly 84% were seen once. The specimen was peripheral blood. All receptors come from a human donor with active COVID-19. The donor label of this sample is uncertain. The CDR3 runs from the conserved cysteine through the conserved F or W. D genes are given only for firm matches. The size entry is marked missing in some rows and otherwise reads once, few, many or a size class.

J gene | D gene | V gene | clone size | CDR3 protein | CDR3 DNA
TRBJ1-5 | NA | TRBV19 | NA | CASSIGGFGGQPQHF | TGTGCCAGTAGTATCGGGGGGTTCGGCGGTCAGCCCCAGCATTTT
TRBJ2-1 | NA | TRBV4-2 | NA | CASSQDLQAGLSYNEQFF | TGTGCCAGCAGCCAAGATCTACAGGCGGGGCTGTCCTACAATGAGCAGTTCTTC
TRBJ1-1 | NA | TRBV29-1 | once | CSVAVGPGTEAFF | TGCAGCGTTGCGGTGGGGCCCGGGACTGAAGCTTTCTTT
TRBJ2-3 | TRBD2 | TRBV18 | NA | CASSPVAGGTDTQYF | TGTGCCAGCTCACCAGTAGCGGGGGGGACAGATACGCAGTATTTT
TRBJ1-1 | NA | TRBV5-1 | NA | CASSLGGVTFF | TGCGCCAGCAGCTTGGGGGGAGTCACTTTCTTT
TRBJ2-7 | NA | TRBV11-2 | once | CASRGQNYEQYF | TGTGCCAGCAGAGGACAGAACTACGAGCAGTACTTC
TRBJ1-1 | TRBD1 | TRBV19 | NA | CASKRTGETEAFF | TGTGCCAGTAAAAGGACAGGGGAGACTGAAGCTTTCTTT
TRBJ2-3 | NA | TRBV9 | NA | CASRRTLRDTQYF | TGTGCCAGCAGACGAACCCTTCGGGATACGCAGTATTTT
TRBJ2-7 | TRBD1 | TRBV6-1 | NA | CASSELQGARTEQYF | TGTGCCAGCAGTGAACTACAGGGGGCGCGAACCGAGCAGTACTTC
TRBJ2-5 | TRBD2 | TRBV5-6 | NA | CASSLATSGEETQYF | TGTGCCAGCAGCTTGGCTACTAGCGGGGAAGAGACCCAGTACTTC
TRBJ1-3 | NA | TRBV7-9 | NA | CASSLNLQAGNTIYF | TGTGCCAGCAGCTTAAATTTGCAGGCTGGAAACACCATATATTTT
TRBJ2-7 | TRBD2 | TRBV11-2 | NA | CASSYRLAEYEQYF | TGTGCCAGCAGCTACCGACTAGCGGAATACGAGCAGTACTTC
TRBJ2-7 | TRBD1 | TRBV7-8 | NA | CASSLVGVKDRGEEQYF | TGTGCCAGCAGCTTAGTGGGGGTAAAAGACAGGGGTGAGGAGCAGTACTTC
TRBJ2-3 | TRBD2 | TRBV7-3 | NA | CASSRPSGATQYF | TGTGCCAGCAGCCGTCCTAGCGGGGCTACGCAGTATTTT
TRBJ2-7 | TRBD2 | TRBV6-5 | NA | CASSSPSGGPTYEQYF | TGTGCCAGCAGTTCTCCTAGCGGGGGGCCAACCTACGAGCAGTACTTC
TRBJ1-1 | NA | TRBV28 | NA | CASSRTLNTEAFF | TGTGCCAGCAGTCGCACTTTAAACACTGAAGCTTTCTTT
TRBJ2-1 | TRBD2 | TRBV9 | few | CASSVGAGGYNEQFF | TGTGCCAGCAGCGTAGGAGCGGGGGGTTACAATGAGCAGTTCTTC
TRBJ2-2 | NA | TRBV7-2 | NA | CASSSLERHTGELFF | TGTGCCAGCAGCTCCTTGGAGCGGCACACCGGGGAGCTGTTTTTT
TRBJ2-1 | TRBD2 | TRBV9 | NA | CASSFSGGLYNEQFF | TGTGCCAGCAGCTTTAGCGGGGGACTATACAATGAGCAGTTCTTC
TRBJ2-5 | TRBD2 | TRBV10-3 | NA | CAIMGTRQETQYF | TGTGCCATCATGGGGACTAGGCAAGAGACCCAGTACTTC
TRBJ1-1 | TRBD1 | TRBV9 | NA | CASSAGDRNTEAFF | TGTGCCAGCAGCGCGGGGGACAGGAACACTGAAGCTTTCTTT
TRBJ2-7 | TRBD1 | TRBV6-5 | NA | CASSTRDRAFYEQYF | TGTGCCAGCAGTACAAGGGACAGGGCTTTCTACGAGCAGTACTTC
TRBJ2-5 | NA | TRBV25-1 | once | CASRGAEQETQYF | TGTGCCAGCAGGGGGGCAGAGCAAGAGACCCAGTACTTC
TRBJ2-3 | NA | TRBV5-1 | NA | CASSPQGGPYTDTQYF | TGCGCCAGCAGCCCCCAGGGGGGCCCCTACACAGATACGCAGTATTTT
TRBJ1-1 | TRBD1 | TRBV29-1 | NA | CSVEDPGQGLNEAFF | TGCAGCGTTGAAGATCCAGGACAGGGATTAAATGAAGCTTTCTTT
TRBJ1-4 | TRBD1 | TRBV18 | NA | CASSRDRDLYEKLFF | TGTGCCAGCTCACGAGACAGGGATTTATATGAAAAACTGTTTTTT
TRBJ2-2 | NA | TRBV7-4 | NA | CASSLAFLVSPYHDTNTGELFF | TGTGCCAGCAGCTTAGCTTTCCTGGTTTCTCCTTACCACGACACGAACACCGGGGAGCTGTTTTTT
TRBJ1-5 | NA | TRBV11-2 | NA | CASSLYSNQPQHF | TGTGCCAGCAGCCTATATAGCAATCAGCCCCAGCATTTT
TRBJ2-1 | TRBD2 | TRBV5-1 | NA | CASRVLAVQAGEQFF | TGCGCCAGCAGGGTACTAGCGGTCCAGGCGGGGGAGCAGTTCTTC
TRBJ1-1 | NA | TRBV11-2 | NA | CASSPLNTEAFF | TGTGCCAGCAGCCCTCTTAACACTGAAGCTTTCTTT
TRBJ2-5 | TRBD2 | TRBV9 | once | CASSVSSGGGQETQYF | TGTGCCAGCAGCGTATCTAGCGGGGGCGGACAAGAGACCCAGTACTTC
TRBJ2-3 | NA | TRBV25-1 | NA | CASSAIRGDADTQYF | TGTGCCAGCAGTGCAATCAGGGGTGACGCAGATACGCAGTATTTT
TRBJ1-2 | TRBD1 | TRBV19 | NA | CASSTTGDTNYGYTF | TGTGCCAGTAGTACCACAGGGGATACTAACTATGGCTACACCTTC
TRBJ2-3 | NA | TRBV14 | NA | CASSQDRLVQYF | TGTGCCAGCAGCCAAGACCGCCTAGTACAATATTTT
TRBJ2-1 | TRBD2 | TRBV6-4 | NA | CASSPGLAGGNYGPYNEQFF | TGTGCCAGCAGTCCCGGACTAGCGGGGGGGAACTACGGGCCTTACAATGAGCAGTTCTTC
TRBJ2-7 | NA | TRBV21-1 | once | CASSNSKGQGYEQYF | TGTGCCAGCAGCAATAGTAAGGGACAGGGATACGAGCAGTACTTC
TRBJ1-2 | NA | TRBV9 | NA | CASSSTGNYGYTF | TGTGCCAGCAGCAGCACAGGGAACTATGGCTACACCTTC
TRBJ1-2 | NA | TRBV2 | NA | CASSELTGDYGYTF | TGTGCCAGCAGTGAACTGACAGGCGACTATGGCTACACCTTC
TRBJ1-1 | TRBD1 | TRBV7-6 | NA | CASSLLDREAFF | TGTGCCAGCAGCTTACTGGACAGGGAGGCTTTCTTT
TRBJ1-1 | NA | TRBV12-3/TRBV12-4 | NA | CASQSMTEAFF | TGTGCCAGTCAGTCCATGACTGAAGCTTTCTTT
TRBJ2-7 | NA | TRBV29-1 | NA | CSVLTYLSYEQYF | TGCAGCGTCCTGACATACCTCTCCTACGAGCAGTACTTC
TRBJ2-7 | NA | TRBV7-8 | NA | CASSLVGLEEYF | TGTGCCAGCAGCTTAGTTGGCCTCGAGGAGTACTTC
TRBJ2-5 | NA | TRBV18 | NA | CASSPLGGGGQETQYF | TGTGCCAGCTCACCACTTGGGGGCGGTGGGCAAGAGACCCAGTACTTC
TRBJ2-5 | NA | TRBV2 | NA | CASRLGASYGTQYF | TGTGCCAGCAGGCTGGGAGCGAGCTATGGGACCCAGTACTTC
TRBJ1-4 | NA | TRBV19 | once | CASSTDVTFNEKLFF | TGTGCCAGTAGTACCGACGTGACTTTTAATGAAAAACTGTTTTTT
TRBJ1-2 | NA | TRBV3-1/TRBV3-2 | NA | CASSQRGHHLYGYTF | TGTGCCAGCAGCCAAAGGGGACACCACCTCTATGGCTACACCTTC
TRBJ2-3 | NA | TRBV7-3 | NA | CASSLARTPGMDTQYF | TGTGCCAGCAGCTTGGCACGGACCCCGGGGATGGATACGCAGTATTTT
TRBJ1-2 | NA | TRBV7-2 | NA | CASSLYSPQDGYTF | TGTGCCAGCAGCCTCTATTCCCCCCAGGATGGCTACACCTTC
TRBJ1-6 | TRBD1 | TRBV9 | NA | CASSVVGTGDSPLHF | TGTGCCAGCAGCGTAGTTGGGACAGGGGATTCACCCCTCCACTTT
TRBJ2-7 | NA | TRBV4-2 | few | CASSQGLENPAYEQYF | TGTGCCAGCAGCCAAGGTTTAGAAAACCCGGCCTACGAGCAGTACTTC
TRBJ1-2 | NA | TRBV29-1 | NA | CSVERPPGGYTF | TGCAGCGTTGAAAGGCCTCCAGGCGGCTACACCTTC